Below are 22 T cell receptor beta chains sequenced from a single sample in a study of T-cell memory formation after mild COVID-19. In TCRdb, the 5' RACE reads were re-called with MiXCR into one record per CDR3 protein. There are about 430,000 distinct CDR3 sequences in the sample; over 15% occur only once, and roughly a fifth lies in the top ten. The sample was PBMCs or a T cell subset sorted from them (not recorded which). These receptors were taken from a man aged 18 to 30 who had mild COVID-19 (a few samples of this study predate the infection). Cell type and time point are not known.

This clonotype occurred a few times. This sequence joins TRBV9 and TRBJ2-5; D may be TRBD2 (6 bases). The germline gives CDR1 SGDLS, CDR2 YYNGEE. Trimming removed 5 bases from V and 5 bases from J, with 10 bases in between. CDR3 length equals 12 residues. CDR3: CASSVSGETQYF. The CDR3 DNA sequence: TGTGCCAGCAGTGTCAGCGGGGAGACCCAGTACTTC.

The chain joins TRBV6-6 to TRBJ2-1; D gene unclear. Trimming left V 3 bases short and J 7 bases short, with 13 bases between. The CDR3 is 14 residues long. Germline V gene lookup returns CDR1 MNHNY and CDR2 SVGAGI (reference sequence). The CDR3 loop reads CASSYPGNQNEQFF. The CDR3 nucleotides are TGTGCCAGCAGTTATCCCGGCAACCAGAATGAGCAGTTCTTC.

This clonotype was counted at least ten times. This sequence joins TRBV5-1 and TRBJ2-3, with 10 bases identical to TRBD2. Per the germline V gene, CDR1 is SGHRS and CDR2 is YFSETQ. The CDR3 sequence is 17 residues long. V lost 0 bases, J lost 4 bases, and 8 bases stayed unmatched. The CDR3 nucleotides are TGCGCCAGCAGCTTGGGCGTAGCGGGGGGCAGGGCAGATACGCAGTATTTT. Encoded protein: CASSLGVAGGRADTQYF.

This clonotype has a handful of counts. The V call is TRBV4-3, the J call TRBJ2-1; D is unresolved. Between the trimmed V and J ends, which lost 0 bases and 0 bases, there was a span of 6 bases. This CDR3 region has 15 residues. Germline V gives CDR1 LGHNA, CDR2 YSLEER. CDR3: CASSQDSFSYNEQFF. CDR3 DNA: TGCGCCAGCAGCCAAGACAGCTTCTCCTACAATGAGCAGTTCTTC.

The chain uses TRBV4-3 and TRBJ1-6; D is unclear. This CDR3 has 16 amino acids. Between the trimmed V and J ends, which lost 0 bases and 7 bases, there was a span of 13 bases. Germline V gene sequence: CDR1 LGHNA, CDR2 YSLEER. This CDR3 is CASSQDFGSRNSPLHF. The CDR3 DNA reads TGCGCCAGCAGCCAAGATTTCGGGAGTCGGAATTCACCCCTCCACTTT.

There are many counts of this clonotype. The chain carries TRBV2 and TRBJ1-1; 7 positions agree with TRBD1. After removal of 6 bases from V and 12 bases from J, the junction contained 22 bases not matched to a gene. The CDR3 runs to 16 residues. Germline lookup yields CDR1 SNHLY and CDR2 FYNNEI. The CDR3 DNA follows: TGTGCCAGCAGGAGGGAAGCTGCGCCCCACAGGGGCTTGACTTTCTTT. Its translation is CASRREAAPHRGLTFF.

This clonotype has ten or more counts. The CDR3 DNA is TGTGCCAGCAGTCCCCGAAACGTCCCTTCCTACAATGAGCAGTTCTTC. Translation gives CASSPRNVPSYNEQFF. J is TRBJ2-1 and V is TRBV12-3 or TRBV12-4; D unresolved. The length of the CDR3 is 16 residues. The ends were cut back, 5 bases at V and 1 base at J, with 15 bases in the middle.

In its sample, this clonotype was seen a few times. CDR3 protein: CASAVTGQGQDTQYF. The CDR3 nucleotides read TGTGCCAGCGCCGTGACGGGACAGGGCCAGGATACGCAGTATTTT. V is TRBV12-3 or TRBV12-4 and J is TRBJ2-3, with 9 bases matching TRBD1. The ends lost 8 bases at V and 6 bases at J; junction bases unmatched: 12. The CDR3 runs 15 residues.

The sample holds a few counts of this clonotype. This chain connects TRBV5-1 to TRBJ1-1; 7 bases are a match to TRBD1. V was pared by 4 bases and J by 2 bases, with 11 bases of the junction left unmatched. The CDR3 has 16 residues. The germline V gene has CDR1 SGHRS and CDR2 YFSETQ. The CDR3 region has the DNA TGCGCCAGCAGCGGAGGGGACAGTGGGGGAAACACTGAAGCTTTCTTT. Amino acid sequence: CASSGGDSGGNTEAFF.

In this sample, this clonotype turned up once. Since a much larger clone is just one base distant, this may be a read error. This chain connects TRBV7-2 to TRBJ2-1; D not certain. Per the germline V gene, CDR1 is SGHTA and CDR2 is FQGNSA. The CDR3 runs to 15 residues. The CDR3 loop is CDSSPSGWVEDEQFF. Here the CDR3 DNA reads TGTGACAGCAGCCCCTCAGGTTGGGTTGAAGATGAGCAGTTCTTC.

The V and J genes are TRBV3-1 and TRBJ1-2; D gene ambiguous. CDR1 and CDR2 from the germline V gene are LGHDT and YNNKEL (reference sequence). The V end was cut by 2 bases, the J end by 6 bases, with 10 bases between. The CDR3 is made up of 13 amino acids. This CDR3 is CASSQCDVDGYTF. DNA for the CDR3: TGTGCCAGCAGCCAATGTGATGTCGATGGCTACACCTTC.

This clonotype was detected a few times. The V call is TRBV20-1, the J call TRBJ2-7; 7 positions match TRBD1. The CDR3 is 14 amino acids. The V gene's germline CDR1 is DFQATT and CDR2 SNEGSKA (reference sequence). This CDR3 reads CSAREGTDHYEQYV. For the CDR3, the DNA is TGCAGTGCAAGAGAGGGGACAGACCATTACGAGCAGTACGTC.

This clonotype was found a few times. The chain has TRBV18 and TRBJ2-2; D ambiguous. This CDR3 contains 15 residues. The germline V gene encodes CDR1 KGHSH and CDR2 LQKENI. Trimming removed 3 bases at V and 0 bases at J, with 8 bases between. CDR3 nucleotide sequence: TGTGCCAGCTCACCGAGGCACTCGAACACCGGGGAGCTGTTTTTT. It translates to CASSPRHSNTGELFF.

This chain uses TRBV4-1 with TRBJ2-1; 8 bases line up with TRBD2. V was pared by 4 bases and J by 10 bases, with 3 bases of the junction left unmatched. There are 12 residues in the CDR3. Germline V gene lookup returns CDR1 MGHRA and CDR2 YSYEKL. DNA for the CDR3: TGCGCCAGCAGCCGAGAGCGGGGGGAGCAGTTCTTC. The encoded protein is CASSRERGEQFF.

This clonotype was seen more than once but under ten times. The CDR3 bases are TGTGCCAGCAGTCGATCGGGAACCTCCAACTCACCCCTCCACTTT. It codes for CASSRSGTSNSPLHF. This chain links TRBV12-3 or TRBV12-4 with TRBJ1-6; D not certain. The ends were cut back, 5 bases at V and 10 bases at J, with 18 bases in the middle. The CDR3 contains 15 residues.

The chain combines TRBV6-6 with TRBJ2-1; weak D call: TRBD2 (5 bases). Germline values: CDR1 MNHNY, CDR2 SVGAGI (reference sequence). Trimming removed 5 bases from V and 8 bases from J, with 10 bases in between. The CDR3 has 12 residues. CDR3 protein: CASSVLVHEQFF. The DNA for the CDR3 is TGTGCCAGCAGTGTACTAGTCCATGAGCAGTTCTTC.

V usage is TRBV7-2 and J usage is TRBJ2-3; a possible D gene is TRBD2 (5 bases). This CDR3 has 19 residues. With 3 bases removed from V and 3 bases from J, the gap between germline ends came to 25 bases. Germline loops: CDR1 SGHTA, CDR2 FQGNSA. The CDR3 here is CASSFLLAPGKEKTDTQYF. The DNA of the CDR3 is TGTGCCAGCAGCTTTCTTTTAGCGCCCGGAAAGGAGAAGACAGATACGCAGTATTTT. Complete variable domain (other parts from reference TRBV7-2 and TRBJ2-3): GAGVSQSPSNKVTEKGKDVELRCDPISGHTALYWYRQSLGQGLEFLIYFQGNSAPDKSGLPSDRFSAERTGGSVSTLTIQRTQQEDSAVYLCASSFLLAPGKEKTDTQYFGPGTRLTVL.

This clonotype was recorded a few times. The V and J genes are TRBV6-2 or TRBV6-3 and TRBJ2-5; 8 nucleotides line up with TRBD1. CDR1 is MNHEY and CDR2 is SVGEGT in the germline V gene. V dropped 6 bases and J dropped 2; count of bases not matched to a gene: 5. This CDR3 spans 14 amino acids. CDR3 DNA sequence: TGTGCCAGCAGCTGGACAGGGACTCAAGAGACCCAGTACTTC. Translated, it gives CASSWTGTQETQYF.

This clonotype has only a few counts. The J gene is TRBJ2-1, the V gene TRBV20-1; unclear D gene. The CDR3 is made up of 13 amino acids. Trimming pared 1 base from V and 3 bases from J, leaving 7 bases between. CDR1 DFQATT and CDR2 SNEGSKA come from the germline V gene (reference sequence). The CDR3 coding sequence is TGCAGTGCTAGAGTGACGGACTACAATGAGCAGTTCTTC. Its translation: CSARVTDYNEQFF.

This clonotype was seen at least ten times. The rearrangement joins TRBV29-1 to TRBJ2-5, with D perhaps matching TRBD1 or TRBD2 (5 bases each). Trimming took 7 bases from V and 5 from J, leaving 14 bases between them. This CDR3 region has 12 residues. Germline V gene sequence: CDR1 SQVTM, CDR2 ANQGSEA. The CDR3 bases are TGCAGCGGGGGACGGGTGCGGGAGACCCAGTACTTC. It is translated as CSGGRVRETQYF.

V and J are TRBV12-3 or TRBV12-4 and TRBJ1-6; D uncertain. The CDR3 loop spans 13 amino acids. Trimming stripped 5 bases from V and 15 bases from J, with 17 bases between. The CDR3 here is CASSRGPFPHLHF. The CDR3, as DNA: TGTGCCAGCAGTCGAGGCCCGTTCCCTCACCTCCACTTT.

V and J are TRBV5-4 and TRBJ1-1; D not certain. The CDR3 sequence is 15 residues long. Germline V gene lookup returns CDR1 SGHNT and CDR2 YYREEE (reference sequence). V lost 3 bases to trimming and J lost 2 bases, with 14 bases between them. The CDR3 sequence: CASSSILRANTEAFF. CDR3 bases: TGTGCCAGCAGCTCAATCTTACGGGCTAACACTGAAGCTTTCTTT.